Listed here are 26 T cell receptor beta chains from one sample, sequenced in a study of shared clonotypes between healthy human individuals. Clones were sequenced by immunoSEQ multiplex PCR, and TCRdb holds only the in-frame ones, with some missing. The sample carries about 960,000 clones, 70% to 85% recorded once. Sequenced input: memory CD4+ T cells sorted from blood. The subset denotes: CD45RA-negative fraction. These receptors were taken from a man in his late teens or twenties in good health.

Turning to this clone: Other DNA sequences in this sample translate to the same CDR3. The chain is built from TRBV28 and TRBJ1-2; no reliable D call. V was pared by 2 bases and J by 1 base, with 2 bases between. Germline V gene lookup returns CDR1 MDHEN and CDR2 SYDVKM. The length of the CDR3 is 12 residues. This CDR3 reads CASSLSNYGYTF. The CDR3 DNA is TGTGCCAGCAGTTTAAGTAACTATGGCTACACCTTC.

This chain uses TRBV7-8 with TRBJ2-1, with TRBD2 matching over 8 bases. The CDR3 has 15 residues. V lost 0 bases to trimming and J lost 6 bases; unmatched junction nucleotides: 4. Germline assignment: CDR1 SGHVS and CDR2 FQNEAQ. This CDR3 reads CASSLASGKGNEQFF. The CDR3, as DNA: TGTGCCAGCAGCTTAGCTAGCGGGAAAGGCAATGAGCAGTTCTTC.

In this sample, this clone turned up once. CDR3 nucleotide sequence: TGTGCCAGCAGTTTGGGACGCTTCGTTAATTCACCCCTCCACTTT. This translates into CASSLGRFVNSPLHF. This chain connects TRBV27 to TRBJ1-6; D possibly corresponds to TRBD1 (5 bases). Between the trimmed V and J ends, which lost 3 bases and 6 bases, there was a span of 12 bases. This CDR3 is 15 amino acids long. The germline V gene encodes CDR1 MNHEY and CDR2 SMNVEV (reference sequence).

The V and J genes are TRBV6-6 and TRBJ2-2; either TRBD1 or TRBD2 may fit D (5 bases each). The CDR3 is 16 residues long. Trimming left V 0 bases short and J 4 bases short, with 12 bases between. Germline CDR1 is MNHNY and CDR2 is SVGAGI (reference sequence). DNA for the CDR3: TGTGCCAGCAGTTACTCACCCGGGACCTTCACCGGGGAGCTGTTTTTT. This translates into CASSYSPGTFTGELFF.

To note about this clone: The same CDR3 can be traced to other DNA sequences in this sample. The chain joins TRBV6-6 to TRBJ1-1; D is uncertain. The CDR3 consists of 13 residues. With 2 bases removed from V and 0 bases from J, the gap between germline ends came to 4 bases. Germline V gene data show CDR1 as MNHNY and CDR2 as SVGAGI (reference sequence). The CDR3 DNA reads as TGTGCCAGCAGTTACAGACTGAACACTGAAGCTTTCTTT. It encodes CASSYRLNTEAFF.

The chain has TRBV5-1 and TRBJ1-1; 7 nucleotides align to TRBD1. The junction had 7 bases not matched to a gene; V was cut back by 4 bases and J by 4 bases. CDR1 and CDR2 from the germline V gene are SGHRS and YFSETQ. The CDR3 runs to 14 residues. The CDR3 bases are TGCGCCAGCAGCGCGACAGGGTTTAGCACTGAAGCTTTCTTT. This codes for CASSATGFSTEAFF.

Comments on this clone: This sample includes further DNA sequences coding for the same CDR3. The gene calls are TRBV9 and TRBJ2-5; D possibly corresponds to TRBD2 (6 bases). The CDR3 covers 14 residues. V was shortened by 2 bases and J by 2 bases, with 10 bases between the two germline ends. Germline CDR1 reads SGDLS; CDR2 reads YYNGEE. As DNA, the CDR3 is TGTGCCAGCAGCGTCGGGAGCAGTCAAGAGACCCAGTACTTC. Translated, it gives CASSVGSSQETQYF.

The chain carries TRBV9 and TRBJ2-2; no reliable D call. CDR3 length: 14 amino acids. Germline V gene data show CDR1 as SGDLS and CDR2 as YYNGEE. Trimming took off 3 bases at V and 4 bases at J, with 10 bases between the two ends. The CDR3 sequence: CASSERTGTGELFF. In nucleotides, the CDR3 is TGTGCCAGCAGCGAAAGGACGGGCACCGGGGAGCTGTTTTTT.

CDR3 nucleotide sequence: TGCGCCAGCAGCTTAACAGGGTTAGGACCCGAGCAGTACTTC. This encodes CASSLTGLGPEQYF. This sequence joins TRBV5-1 and TRBJ2-7; D is perhaps TRBD1 (6 bases). The CDR3 extends over 14 amino acids. Germline loops: CDR1 SGHRS, CDR2 YFSETQ. Trimming stripped 2 bases from V and 6 bases from J, with 15 bases between.

This rearrangement joins TRBV2 to TRBJ2-7; possibly TRBD2 for D (6 bases). This CDR3 spans 14 amino acids. Trimming cost V 6 bases and J 6 bases, with 18 bases left between them. Germline V CDR1 and CDR2: SNHLY, FYNNEI. The CDR3 reads CASREGSAMGEQYF. CDR3 sequence (DNA): TGTGCCAGCAGGGAGGGATCTGCGATGGGCGAGCAGTACTTC. Full variable domain (rest looked up from reference TRBV2 and TRBJ2-7): EPEVTQTPSHQVTQMGQEVILRCVPISNHLYFYWYRQILGQKVEFLVSFYNNEISEKSEIFDDQFSVERPDGSNFTLKIRSTKLEDSAMYFCASREGSAMGEQYFGPGTRLTVT.

The CDR3 protein is CASSQVAGSTEAFF. DNA for the CDR3: TGCGCCAGCAGCCAAGTGGCAGGGAGTACTGAAGCTTTCTTT. The V and J genes are TRBV4-3 and TRBJ1-1; a weak D match, TRBD1 (5 bases). Germline V gives CDR1 LGHNA, CDR2 YSLEER. With 1 base removed from V and 5 bases from J, the gap between germline ends came to 11 bases. The length of the CDR3 is 14 residues.

A word on this clone: This specimen includes other DNA sequences encoding the same CDR3. V usage is TRBV5-1 and J usage is TRBJ2-7; D is ambiguous. CDR1 is SGHRS and CDR2 is YFSETQ in the germline V gene. The CDR3 contains 14 residues. Trimming shortened V by 0 bases and J by 2 bases, and 9 bases separated the two germline ends. The CDR3, as DNA: TGCGCCAGCAGCTTGGGGACCGGTCCCTACGAGCAGTACTTC. Its translation: CASSLGTGPYEQYF.

This clone was detected only a few times. V gene TRBV11-2 combines with J gene TRBJ2-1; D may be TRBD2 (7 bases). The CDR3 covers 19 residues. Trimming shortened V by 5 bases and J by 6 bases, and 29 bases separated the two germline ends. Germline V CDR1 and CDR2: SGHAT, FQNNGV. The chain's CDR3 is CASSANMAKGGAISNEQFF. The CDR3 nucleotides are TGTGCCAGCAGCGCAAATATGGCCAAAGGGGGGGCCATTTCCAATGAGCAGTTCTTC.

The chain couples TRBV5-1 to TRBJ2-5; D call uncertain. Trimming removed 5 bases at V and 1 base at J, with 9 bases between. The germline gives CDR1 SGHRS, CDR2 YFSETQ. The length of the CDR3 is 13 residues. The CDR3 spells CASRRTFQETQYF. For the CDR3, the DNA is TGCGCCAGCAGGAGGACGTTCCAAGAGACCCAGTACTTC.

About this clone: This may stem from a read error, because a much larger clone lies one nucleotide away. The chain combines TRBV9 with TRBJ2-7; a possible D gene is TRBD2 (5 bases). Trimming cost V 0 bases and J 0 bases, with 7 bases left between them. The CDR3 covers 14 residues. Germline V CDR1 and CDR2: SGDLS, YYNGEE. CDR3 bases: TGTGCCAGCAGCGTAGACAGCGGCTCCTACGAGCAGTACTTC. Amino acids: CASSVDSGSYEQYF.

The V gene is TRBV6-5, the J gene TRBJ2-7; TRBD1 matches at 8 bases. CDR1 and CDR2 (germline): MNHEY, SVGAGI. The ends lost 6 bases at V and 2 bases at J; junction bases unmatched: 3. This CDR3 contains 13 residues. CDR3 DNA sequence: TGTGCCAGCAGGGGGACAGGAACCTACGAGCAGTACTTC. It translates to CASRGTGTYEQYF.

The CDR3 here is CASRRLAGGPSADTQYF. Here the CDR3 DNA reads TGTGCCAGCAGACGACTAGCGGGGGGGCCCTCTGCAGATACGCAGTATTTT. This rearrangement joins TRBV27 to TRBJ2-3, with 14 bases aligning to TRBD2. This CDR3 comprises 17 residues. Germline V gene sequence: CDR1 MNHEY, CDR2 SMNVEV (reference sequence). The J segment lost 4 bases and the V segment lost 6 bases, leaving 9 bases of the junction unmatched.

V gene TRBV30 combines with J gene TRBJ1-2; D might be TRBD1 (6 bases). In germline, CDR1 is GTSNPN, CDR2 SVGIG (reference sequence). Trimming took off 2 bases at V and 4 bases at J, with 11 bases between the two ends. The CDR3 covers 13 residues. The chain's CDR3 is CAWSRGAGYGYTF. CDR3 bases: TGTGCCTGGAGTAGGGGGGCCGGCTATGGCTACACCTTC.

The V gene is TRBV4-1, the J gene TRBJ1-1, with D maybe TRBD1 (5 bases). The CDR3 consists of 15 residues. The germline V gene encodes CDR1 MGHRA and CDR2 YSYEKL. V shed 4 bases and J shed 7 bases, with 19 bases lying between them. In DNA, the CDR3 is TGCGCCAGCAGCCCTTCGGACTGGAAGGGGTATGAAGCTTTCTTT. It codes for CASSPSDWKGYEAFF.

This clone was detected once. The genes are TRBV4-3 and TRBJ1-4; D is possibly TRBD1 (6 bases). V dropped 4 bases and J dropped 4 bases, with 10 bases sitting between them. The CDR3 runs 14 residues. Per germline, CDR1 LGHNA and CDR2 YSLEER. Here the CDR3 reads CASSPGQRNEKLFF. The DNA for the CDR3 is TGCGCCAGCAGCCCGGGACAACGTAATGAAAAACTGTTTTTT.

The J gene is TRBJ1-6, the V gene TRBV5-4; D may be TRBD1 (6 bases). The length of the CDR3 is 14 residues. Germline-derived CDR1 and CDR2 are SGHNT and YYREEE (reference sequence). The V and J ends lost 5 bases and 8 bases respectively, with 14 bases between them. This CDR3 reads CASSQGRTDSPLHF. CDR3 bases: TGTGCCAGCAGTCAGGGGCGCACGGATTCACCCCTCCACTTT.

This clone has only a few counts. The chain joins TRBV11-2 to TRBJ2-7, with 7 bases fitting TRBD2. CDR1 and CDR2 (germline): SGHAT, FQNNGV. This CDR3 comprises 16 residues. Trimming removed 0 bases from V and 7 bases from J; junction bases left unmatched: 12. The CDR3 sequence: CASSLDIGGFPREQYF. In nucleotides, the CDR3 is TGTGCCAGCAGCTTAGATATCGGGGGGTTCCCTAGAGAGCAGTACTTC.

The rearrangement uses TRBV30 and TRBJ2-7; 7 bases line up with TRBD2. The V segment lost 5 bases and the J segment 6 bases; nucleotides outside the gene matches: 10. The CDR3 sequence is 13 residues long. Germline CDR1 reads GTSNPN; CDR2 reads SVGIG (reference sequence). The CDR3 DNA reads TGTGCCTGGGGGAGGGGCGGCCCCTCCGAGCAGTACTTC. This codes for CAWGRGGPSEQYF. The complete variable domain, with remaining parts taken from reference TRBV30 and TRBJ2-7, reads SQTIHQWPATLVQPVGSPLSLECTVEGTSNPNLYWYRQAAGRGLQLLFYSVGIGQISSEVPQNLSASRPQDRQFILSSKKLLLSDSGFYLCAWGRGGPSEQYFGPGTRLTVT.

The CDR3 spells CASSTLDSSSYNSPLHF. The CDR3 DNA reads TGTGCCAGCAGCACCCTGGACAGTAGCTCCTATAATTCACCCCTCCACTTT. The rearrangement uses TRBV5-6 and TRBJ1-6, with D possibly TRBD1 on 6 matching bases. V was clipped by 4 bases and J by 0 bases, with 14 bases between them. Germline V lookup: CDR1 SGHDT, CDR2 YYEEEE. This CDR3 comprises 17 residues.

The rearrangement uses TRBV6-6 and TRBJ2-1; TRBD2 matches at 13 bases. Trimming cost V 2 bases and J 10 bases; bases outside gene matches: 8. Germline values: CDR1 MNHNY, CDR2 SVGAGI (reference sequence). The CDR3 length is 16 residues. Written as DNA, the CDR3 is TGTGCCAGCAGTTACCCGACTAGCGGGGGGCTAGGGGAGCAGTTCTTC. Protein sequence: CASSYPTSGGLGEQFF.

The chain combines TRBV5-1 with TRBJ1-5; 8 nucleotides agree with TRBD1. The V gene end was trimmed by 4 bases and the J gene end by 2 bases; junction bases not matched to a gene: 5. The CDR3 totals 15 residues. Germline CDR1 is SGHRS and CDR2 is YFSETQ. DNA for the CDR3: TGCGCCAGCAGCATAGGACAGGGAGGCAATCAGCCCCAGCATTTT. Protein product: CASSIGQGGNQPQHF.